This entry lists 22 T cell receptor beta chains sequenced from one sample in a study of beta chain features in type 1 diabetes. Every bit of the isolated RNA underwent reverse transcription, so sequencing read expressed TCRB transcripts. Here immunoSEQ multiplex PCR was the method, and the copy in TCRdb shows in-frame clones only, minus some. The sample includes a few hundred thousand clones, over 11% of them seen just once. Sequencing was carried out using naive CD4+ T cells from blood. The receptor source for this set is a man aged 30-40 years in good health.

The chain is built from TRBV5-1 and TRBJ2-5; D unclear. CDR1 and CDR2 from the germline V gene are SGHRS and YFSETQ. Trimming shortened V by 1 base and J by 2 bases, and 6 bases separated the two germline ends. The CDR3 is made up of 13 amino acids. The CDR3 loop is CASSLLGQETQYF. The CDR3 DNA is TGCGCCAGCAGCTTGTTGGGACAAGAGACCCAGTACTTC.

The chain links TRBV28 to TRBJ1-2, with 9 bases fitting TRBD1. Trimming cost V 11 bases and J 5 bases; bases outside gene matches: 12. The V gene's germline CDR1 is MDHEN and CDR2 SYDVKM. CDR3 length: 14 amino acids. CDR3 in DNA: TGTGCCGGCCAACCGGGACAGGGAGTTTATGGCTACACCTTC. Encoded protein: CAGQPGQGVYGYTF.

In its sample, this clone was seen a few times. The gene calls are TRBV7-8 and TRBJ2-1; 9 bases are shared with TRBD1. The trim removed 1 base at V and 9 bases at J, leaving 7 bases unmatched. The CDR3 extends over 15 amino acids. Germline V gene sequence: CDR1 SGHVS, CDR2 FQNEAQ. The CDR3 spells CASSLVFGQGFEQFF. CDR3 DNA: TGTGCCAGCAGCTTAGTTTTTGGACAGGGGTTTGAGCAGTTCTTC.

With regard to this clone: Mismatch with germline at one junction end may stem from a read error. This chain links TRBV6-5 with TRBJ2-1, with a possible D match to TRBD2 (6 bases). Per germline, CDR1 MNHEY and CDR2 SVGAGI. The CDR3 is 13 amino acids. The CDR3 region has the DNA TGTGCCAGCAGCCGGGACTCCCACAATGAGCAGTTCTTC. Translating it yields CASSRDSHNEQFF.

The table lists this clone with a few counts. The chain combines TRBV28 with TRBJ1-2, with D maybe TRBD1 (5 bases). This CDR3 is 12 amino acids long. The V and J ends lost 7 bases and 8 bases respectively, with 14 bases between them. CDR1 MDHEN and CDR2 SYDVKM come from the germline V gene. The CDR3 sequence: CASNAGGVGYTF. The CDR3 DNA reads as TGTGCCAGCAACGCCGGGGGAGTCGGCTACACCTTC.

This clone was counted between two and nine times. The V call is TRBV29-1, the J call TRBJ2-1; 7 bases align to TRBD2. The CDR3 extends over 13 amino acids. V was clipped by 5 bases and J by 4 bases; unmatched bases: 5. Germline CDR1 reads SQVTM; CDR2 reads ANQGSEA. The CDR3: CSVRASGYNEQFF. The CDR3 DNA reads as TGCAGCGTTCGGGCTAGCGGTTACAATGAGCAGTTCTTC.

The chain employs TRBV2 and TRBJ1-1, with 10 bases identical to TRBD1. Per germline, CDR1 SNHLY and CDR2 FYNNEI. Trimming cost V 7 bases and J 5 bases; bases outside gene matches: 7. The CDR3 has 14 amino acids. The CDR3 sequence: CASTGQGVSTEAFF. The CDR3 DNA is TGTGCCAGCACCGGACAGGGGGTATCTACTGAAGCTTTCTTT.

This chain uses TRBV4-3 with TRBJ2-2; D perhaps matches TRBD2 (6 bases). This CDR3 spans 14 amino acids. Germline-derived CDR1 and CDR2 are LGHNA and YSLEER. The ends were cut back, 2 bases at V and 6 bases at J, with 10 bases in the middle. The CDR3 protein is CASSQTTRAGELFF. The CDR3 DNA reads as TGCGCCAGCAGCCAAACGACTAGGGCCGGGGAGCTGTTTTTT.

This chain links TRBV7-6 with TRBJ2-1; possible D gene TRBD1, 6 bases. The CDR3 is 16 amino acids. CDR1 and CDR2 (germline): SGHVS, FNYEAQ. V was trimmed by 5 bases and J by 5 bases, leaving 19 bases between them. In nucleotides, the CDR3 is TGTGCCAGCAGCCTGGTGGGGGCCCGAAGGAACAATGAGCAGTTCTTC. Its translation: CASSLVGARRNNEQFF.

CDR3 sequence (DNA): TGTGCCAGCTCACCCACGGCCCAGCGGGGGGCAGAGACCCAGTACTTC. It yields the protein CASSPTAQRGAETQYF. The gene calls are TRBV18 and TRBJ2-5; 9 nucleotides line up with TRBD2. This CDR3 spans 16 amino acids. Germline V gene lookup returns CDR1 KGHSH and CDR2 LQKENI. The trim removed 3 bases at V and 4 bases at J, leaving 9 bases unmatched.

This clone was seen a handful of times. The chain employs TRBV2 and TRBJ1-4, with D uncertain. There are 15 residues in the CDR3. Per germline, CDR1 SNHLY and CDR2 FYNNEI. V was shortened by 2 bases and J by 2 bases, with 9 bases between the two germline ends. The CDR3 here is CASSEQMGTNEKLFF. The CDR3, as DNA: TGTGCCAGCAGTGAACAGATGGGGACTAATGAAAAACTGTTTTTT.

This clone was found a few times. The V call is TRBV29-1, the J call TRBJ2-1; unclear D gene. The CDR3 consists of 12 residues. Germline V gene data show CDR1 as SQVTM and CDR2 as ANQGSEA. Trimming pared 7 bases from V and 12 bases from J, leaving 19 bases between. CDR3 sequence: CSGQLGSSGQFF. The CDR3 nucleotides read TGCAGCGGCCAACTGGGGTCGTCAGGGCAGTTCTTC.

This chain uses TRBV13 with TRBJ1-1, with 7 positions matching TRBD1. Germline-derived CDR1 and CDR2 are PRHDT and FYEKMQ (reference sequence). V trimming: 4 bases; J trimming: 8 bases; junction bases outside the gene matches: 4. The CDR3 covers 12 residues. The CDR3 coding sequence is TGTGCCAGCAGCTCAGGGACAGCCGAAGCTTTCTTT. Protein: CASSSGTAEAFF.

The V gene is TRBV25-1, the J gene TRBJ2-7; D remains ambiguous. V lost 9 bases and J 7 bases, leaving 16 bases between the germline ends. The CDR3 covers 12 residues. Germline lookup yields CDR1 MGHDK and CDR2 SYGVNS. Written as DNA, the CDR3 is TGTGCCAGGATTAAGGGCAGCCGGGAGCAGTACGTC. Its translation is CARIKGSREQYV.

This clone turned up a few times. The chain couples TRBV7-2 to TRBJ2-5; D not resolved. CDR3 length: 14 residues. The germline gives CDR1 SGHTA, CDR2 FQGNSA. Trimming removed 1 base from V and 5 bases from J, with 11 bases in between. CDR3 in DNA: TGTGCCAGCAGCTTAGTTGGGGTAGGGGAGACCCAGTACTTC. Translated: CASSLVGVGETQYF. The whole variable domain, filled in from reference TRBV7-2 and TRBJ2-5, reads GAGVSQSPSNKVTEKGKDVELRCDPISGHTALYWYRQSLGQGLEFLIYFQGNSAPDKSGLPSDRFSAERTGGSVSTLTIQRTQQEDSAVYLCASSLVGVGETQYFGPGTRLLVL.

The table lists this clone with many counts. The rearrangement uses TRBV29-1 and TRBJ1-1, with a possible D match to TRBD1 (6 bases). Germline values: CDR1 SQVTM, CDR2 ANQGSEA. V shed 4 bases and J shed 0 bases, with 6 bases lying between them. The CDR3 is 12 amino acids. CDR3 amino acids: CSVGDMNTEAFF. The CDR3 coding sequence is TGCAGCGTTGGGGACATGAACACTGAAGCTTTCTTT. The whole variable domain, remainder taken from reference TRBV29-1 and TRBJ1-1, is SAVISQKPSRDICQRGTSLTIQCQVDSQVTMMFWYRQQPGQSLTLIATANQGSEATYESGFVIDKFPISRPNLTFSTLTVSNMSPEDSSIYLCSVGDMNTEAFFGQGTRLTVV.

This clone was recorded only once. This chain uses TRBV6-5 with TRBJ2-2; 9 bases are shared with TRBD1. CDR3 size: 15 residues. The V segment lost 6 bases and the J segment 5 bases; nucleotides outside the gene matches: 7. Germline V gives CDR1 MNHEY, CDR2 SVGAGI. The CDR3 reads CASSQGQGLTGELFF. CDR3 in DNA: TGTGCCAGCAGCCAGGGACAGGGATTGACCGGGGAGCTGTTTTTT.

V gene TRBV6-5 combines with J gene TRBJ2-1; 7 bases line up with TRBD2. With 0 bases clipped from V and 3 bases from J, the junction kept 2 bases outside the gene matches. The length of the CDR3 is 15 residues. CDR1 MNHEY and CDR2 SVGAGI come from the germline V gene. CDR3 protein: CASSYSAGIYNEQFF. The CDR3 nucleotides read TGTGCCAGCAGTTACTCAGCGGGGATCTACAATGAGCAGTTCTTC.

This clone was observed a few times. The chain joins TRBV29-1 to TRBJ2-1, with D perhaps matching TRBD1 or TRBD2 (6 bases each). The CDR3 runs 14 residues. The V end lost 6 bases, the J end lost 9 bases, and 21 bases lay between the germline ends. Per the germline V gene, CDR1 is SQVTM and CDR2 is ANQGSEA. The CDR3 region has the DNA TGCAGCGTGGCTATAGCGGTTTCAGGGGTTGAGCAGTTCTTC. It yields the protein CSVAIAVSGVEQFF.

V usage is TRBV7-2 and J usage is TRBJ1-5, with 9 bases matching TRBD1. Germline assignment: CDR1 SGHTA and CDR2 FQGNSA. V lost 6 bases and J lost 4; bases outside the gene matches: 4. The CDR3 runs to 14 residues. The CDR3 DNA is TGTGCCAGCAGTCGGGACAGGGTAAATCAGCCCCAGCATTTT. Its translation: CASSRDRVNQPQHF.

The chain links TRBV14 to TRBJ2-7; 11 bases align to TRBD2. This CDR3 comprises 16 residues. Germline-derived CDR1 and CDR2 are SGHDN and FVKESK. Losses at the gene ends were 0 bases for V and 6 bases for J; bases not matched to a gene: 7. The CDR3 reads CASSQELSSGRTEQYV. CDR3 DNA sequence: TGTGCCAGCAGCCAAGAACTGTCTAGCGGGAGGACCGAGCAGTACGTC.

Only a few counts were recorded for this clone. The CDR3 nucleotides read TGTGCCAGCAGTGAAGCTCGGGGACAGGGGATGGAGACCCAGTACTTC. This translates into CASSEARGQGMETQYF. The J gene is TRBJ2-5, the V gene TRBV2, with 10 bases identical to TRBD1. CDR1 is SNHLY and CDR2 is FYNNEI in the germline V gene. The J segment lost 5 bases and the V segment lost 0 bases, leaving 6 bases of the junction unmatched. The length of the CDR3 is 16 residues.